One TCR beta chain is described in this entry. The assay was immunoSEQ multiplex PCR, and TCRdb's table has in-frame clones only and misses some. The sample carries approximately 730,000 clones, 70% to 90% recorded once. Germline V gene sequence: CDR1 SGHAT, CDR2 FQNNGV. This CDR3 spans 14 amino acids. V gave up 5 bases and J gave up 1 base, with 12 bases separating them. The data are from a study of shared T cell receptors in the human thymus. These same records also appear under a second study, on human thymus T cells. This second study notes: Thymic samples were excised during corrective heart operations. In unrelated individuals, thymic repertoires overlapped highly, according to related research.

The sequenced sample consisted of thymocytes. The chain employs TRBV11-2 and TRBJ2-7; D is possibly TRBD1 (6 bases). This receptor was identified in a girl under three years old with a congenital heart defect. In DNA, the CDR3 is TGTGCCAGCAGCGGGACACACTCTTCCTACGAGCAGTACTTC. It specifies CASSGTHSSYEQYF.